Described below is a single TCR beta chain sequence and its context. What it recognizes is unknown. The data were obtained in a study of shared clonotypes between healthy human individuals. Broader study findings: Rarefaction showed that sequencing of sorted subsets was incomplete (despite large depth).

J lost 6 bases, V lost 6 bases, and 9 bases had no gene match. Germline lookup yields CDR1 MNHEY and CDR2 SVGAGI. The CDR3 is made up of 14 amino acids. Replicate PCRs run on sorted subsets employed around 200 ng DNA, approximately 30,000 T cell genomes. Profiling relied on immunoSEQ multiplex PCR, and the TCRdb table lists in-frame clones only, not all of them. The sample carries about 1 million clones, roughly 80% recorded once. The genes are TRBV6-5 and TRBJ1-1, with 8 bases lining up with TRBD1. The sequence came from a man younger than 30 in good health. The sequencing input was memory CD4+ T cells sorted from blood. Subset meaning: CD45RA-negative fraction. CDR3 amino acids: CASRRTGLLAEAFF. As DNA, the CDR3 is TGTGCCAGCAGGAGGACAGGGCTTCTTGCTGAAGCTTTCTTT.